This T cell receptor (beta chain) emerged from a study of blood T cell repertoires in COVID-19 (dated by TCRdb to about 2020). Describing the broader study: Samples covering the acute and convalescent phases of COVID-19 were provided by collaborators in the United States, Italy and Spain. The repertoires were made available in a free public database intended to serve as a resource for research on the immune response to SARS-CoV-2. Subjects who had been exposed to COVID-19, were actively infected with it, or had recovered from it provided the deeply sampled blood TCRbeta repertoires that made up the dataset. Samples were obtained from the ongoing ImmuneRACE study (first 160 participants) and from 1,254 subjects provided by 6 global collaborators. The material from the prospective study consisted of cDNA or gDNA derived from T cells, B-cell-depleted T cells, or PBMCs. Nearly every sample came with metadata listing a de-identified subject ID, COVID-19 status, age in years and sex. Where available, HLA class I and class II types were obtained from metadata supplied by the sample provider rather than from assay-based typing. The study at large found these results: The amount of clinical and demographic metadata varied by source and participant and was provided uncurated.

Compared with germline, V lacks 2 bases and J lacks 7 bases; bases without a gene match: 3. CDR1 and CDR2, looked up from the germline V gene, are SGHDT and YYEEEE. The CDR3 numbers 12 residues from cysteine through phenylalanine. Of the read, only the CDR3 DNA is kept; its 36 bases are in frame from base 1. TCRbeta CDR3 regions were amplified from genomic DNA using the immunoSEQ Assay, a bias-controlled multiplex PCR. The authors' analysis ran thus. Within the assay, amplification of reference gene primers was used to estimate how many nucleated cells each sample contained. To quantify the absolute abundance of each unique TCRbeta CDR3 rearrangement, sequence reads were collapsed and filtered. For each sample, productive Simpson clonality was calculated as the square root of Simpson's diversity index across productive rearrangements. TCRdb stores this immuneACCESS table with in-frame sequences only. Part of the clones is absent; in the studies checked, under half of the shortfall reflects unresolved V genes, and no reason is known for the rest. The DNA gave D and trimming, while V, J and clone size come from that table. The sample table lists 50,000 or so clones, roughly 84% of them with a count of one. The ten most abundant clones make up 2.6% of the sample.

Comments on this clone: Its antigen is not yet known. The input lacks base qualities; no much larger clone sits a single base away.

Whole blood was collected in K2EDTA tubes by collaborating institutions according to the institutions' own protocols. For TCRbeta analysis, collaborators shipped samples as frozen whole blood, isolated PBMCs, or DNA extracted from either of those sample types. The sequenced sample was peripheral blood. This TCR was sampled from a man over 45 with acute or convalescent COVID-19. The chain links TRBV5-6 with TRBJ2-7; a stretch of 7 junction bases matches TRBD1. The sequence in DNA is TGTGCCAGCAGCTTACAGGGGCGGGAGCAGTACTTC. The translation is CASSLQGREQYF.